This T cell receptor beta chain originates from a study of neurological immune-mediated disorders. 5'RACE with 10-nucleotide random UMIs generated the cDNA. TCRdb re-analysed the 5' RACE reads in MiXCR, keeping a single row per CDR3 protein. Of more than 60,000 distinct CDR3 sequences in the sample, 3.5% to 4.5% were seen once. This clonotype came up a few times. Mismatch with germline at one junction end may stem from a read error. The unsorted libraries were produced from 2 million PBMCs held at -80 C. Germline CDR1 and CDR2: MNHEY and SVGEGT. The CDR3 consists of 12 residues. The chain combines TRBV6-2 or TRBV6-3 with TRBJ1-5, with a weak D call TRBD1 (6 bases). Sequenced input: PBMCs. This TCR derives from a woman between 45 and 60 years old with multiple sclerosis. CDR3 nucleotide sequence: TGTGCCAGCACCAAACGGGGGCAGCCCCAGAATTTT. The encoded protein is CASTKRGQPQNF.